A selection of T cell receptor beta chains follows, all from one sample in a study of OX40 agonist ivuxolimab in advanced cancers. Profiled with immunoSEQ multiplex PCR; TCRdb holds only in-frame clones, not every one. The sample consists of some 81,000 clones, more than 70% of them appearing once. The source was CD4+ or CD8+ T cells sorted from blood, collected in a trial of the OX40 agonist ivuxolimab. These receptors originate from an adult with an advanced solid tumor such as melanoma, head and neck, liver or kidney cancer. Both conserved end residues are trimmed from each CDR3.

cdr3_aa	v_call	j_call
ASSLFGGTGIPWGQY	TRBV5-6	TRBJ2-7
ASSISTAGNTIY	TRBV19	TRBJ1-3
SARGSDTQY	TRBV20-1	TRBJ2-3
ASTSSGNTIY	TRBV2	TRBJ1-3
ASRRSGGTNEKLF	TRBV6-5	TRBJ1-4
ASSLDGYEKLF	TRBV7-2	TRBJ1-4
ASSLGVLANNEQF	TRBV7-6	TRBJ2-1
ASSDVGQGKQPQH	TRBV6-1	TRBJ1-5
ASSAGLAGEYNEQF	TRBV11-2	TRBJ2-1
ASSSGQVGTQY	TRBV5-6	TRBJ2-3
ASSLTGGSYNEQF	TRBV7-4	TRBJ2-1
ASRDEGRSYEQY	TRBV6-6	TRBJ2-7
ASSYQGNQPQH	TRBV6-5	TRBJ1-5
ASSGGNRNQPQH	TRBV7-8	TRBJ1-5
ASSLVLGSRETQY	TRBV11-3	TRBJ2-5
AWSGASGSSYEQY	TRBV30	-
ASMLPRTANTEAF	TRBV28	TRBJ1-1
ASSPSTDTQY	TRBV18	TRBJ2-3
ASSELGQGMQY	TRBV10-1	TRBJ2-3
ASSQGFGNTEAF	TRBV18	TRBJ1-1
ATSRQTGTTDTQY	TRBV15	TRBJ2-3
ASSAEQSQETQY	TRBV28	TRBJ2-5
ASSRDRGQIQQY	TRBV18	TRBJ2-7
ASSTLGGGDEQY	TRBV5-5	TRBJ2-7